These 8 T cell receptor beta chains share one sample of origin, sequenced in a study of radiation and T cells in renal cell carcinoma. Time point noted: blood 2 weeks post-SBRT. The treatment denotes: 15 Gy SBRT to primary tumor, nephrectomy 4 weeks later. Sequencing was performed with immunoSEQ multiplex PCR; in TCRdb, only in-frame clones are kept and a portion is missing. Of around 26,000 clones listed, over 70% are singletons. Sequencing was performed on blood, taken from a patient whose treatment included radiotherapy and nephrectomy. Every receptor here comes from a man aged 55 to 70 with renal cell carcinoma.

This rearrangement joins TRBV7-9 to TRBJ2-1; 10 positions match TRBD2. V lost 0 bases and J lost 5; bases outside the gene matches: 4. CDR3 size: 16 residues. CDR1 is SEHNR and CDR2 is FQNEAQ in the germline V gene (reference sequence). CDR3 sequence reads: CASSLALAGEHNEQFF. The CDR3 bases are TGTGCCAGCAGCTTAGCGCTAGCGGGGGAGCACAATGAGCAGTTCTTC.

V is TRBV7-3 and J is TRBJ2-2; TRBD2 aligns across 10 bases. CDR1 and CDR2 from the germline V gene are SGHTA and FQGTGA. V shed 2 bases, J shed 4 bases, and the junction held 1 base outside the gene matches. The length of the CDR3 is 15 residues. CDR3 amino acids: CASSLWTSGTGELFF. The CDR3, as DNA: TGTGCCAGCAGCTTATGGACTAGCGGCACCGGGGAGCTGTTTTTT.

This chain joins TRBV10-1 and TRBJ1-2; D is ambiguous. This CDR3 is built from 13 residues. The V gene's germline CDR1 is WNHNN and CDR2 SYGVQD (reference sequence). V shed 0 bases and J shed 2 bases, with 4 bases lying between them. The CDR3 protein is CASSESGNYGYTF. The DNA for the CDR3 is TGCGCCAGCAGTGAGTCGGGAAACTATGGCTACACCTTC.

This sequence joins TRBV27 and TRBJ2-7; 8 nucleotides line up with TRBD2. V dropped 7 bases and J dropped 0; count of bases not matched to a gene: 5. This CDR3 contains 14 residues. Per the germline V gene, CDR1 is MNHEY and CDR2 is SMNVEV (reference sequence). The CDR3 region is CASKKRESSYEQYF. For the CDR3, the DNA is TGTGCCAGCAAAAAGCGGGAGAGCTCCTACGAGCAGTACTTC.

This CDR3 is CASSLDPGGPGNTIYF. The CDR3 nucleotides are TGCGCCAGCAGCTTGGATCCCGGGGGGCCTGGAAACACCATATATTTT. The rearrangement links TRBV5-1 to TRBJ1-3; possible D gene TRBD1, 6 bases. The CDR3 loop spans 16 amino acids. Germline CDR1 and CDR2: SGHRS and YFSETQ. With 0 bases removed from V and 2 bases from J, the gap between germline ends came to 12 bases. The whole variable domain, remainder taken from reference TRBV5-1 and TRBJ1-3, is KAGVTQTPRYLIKTRGQQVTLSCSPISGHRSVSWYQQTPGQGLQFLFEYFSETQRNKGNFPGRFSGRQFSNSRSEMNVSTLELGDSALYLCASSLDPGGPGNTIYFGEGSWLTVV.

The V and J genes are TRBV6-6 and TRBJ1-1; 8 bases are a match to TRBD1. Germline CDR1 reads MNHNY; CDR2 reads SVGAGI (reference sequence). The V gene end was trimmed by 5 bases and the J gene end by 5 bases; junction bases not matched to a gene: 7. CDR3 length: 14 amino acids. The CDR3 protein is CASSPDRGETEAFF. The DNA of the CDR3 is TGTGCCAGCAGTCCCGACAGGGGAGAAACTGAAGCTTTCTTT.

The chain has TRBV18 and TRBJ2-3; the D gene could be TRBD1 or TRBD2 (5 bases each). V gave up 5 bases and J gave up 3 bases, with 9 bases separating them. Germline V gene data show CDR1 as KGHSH and CDR2 as LQKENI. This CDR3 is built from 13 residues. The CDR3 reads CASSGGGTDTQYF. The CDR3 DNA follows: TGTGCCAGCTCAGGGGGTGGAACAGATACGCAGTATTTT.

The chain couples TRBV13 to TRBJ2-5; 12 bases fit TRBD2. This CDR3 is 16 amino acids long. V shed 6 bases, J shed 2 bases, and the junction held 7 bases outside the gene matches. CDR1 and CDR2 from the germline V gene are PRHDT and FYEKMQ (reference sequence). CDR3 sequence: CASSEGLAGLQETQYF. CDR3 sequence (DNA): TGTGCCAGCAGTGAAGGACTAGCGGGACTACAAGAGACCCAGTACTTC.